Reported below is one T cell receptor (beta chain). Its antigen has not been determined. Base-call qualities are not available, and no considerably larger clone is one nucleotide away. For repertoire sequencing, TCR beta CDR3 regions were amplified from RNA transcripts. The first round was an RT-PCR using HTBI primers with the Qiagen OneStep RT-PCR kit, and this first round was followed by a second-round multiplex PCR, then size selection and purification. Sequencing of the libraries was carried out on an Illumina HiSeq2000 in paired-end mode with 100 bp reads. The published analysis was carried out like this. SOAPnuke was used for read processing, and reads with adapters, uncalled bases, a mean Phred below 15, or no exact constant-primer or identifier match were discarded. High-quality paired reads were merged with COPE v1.2.5. Each unique nucleotide sequence was defined as a clonotype, and clonotypes were aligned to IMGT TRB V, D and J references with MiTCR v1.1. The analysis was limited to V-J combinations with a frequency above 0.0001, which together covered around 99% of the repertoires. A TCR clonal expansion and chaos score per V-J combination was defined as the ratio of F50 clonal expansion to chaos observed in the TCRdist matrix. Welch's t-statistics and random forest were used to reduce features to about a dozen V-J combinations, which were fed into a naive Bayes classifier. The similarity between thyroid and blood repertoires was quantified using the Morisita-Horn index. Through fastp at Q25 and MiXCR, TCRdb rebuilt clones from the public reads, retaining in-frame beta chains. Under each unique CDR3 protein, matching rows form one entry showing the most common genes and DNA. The V and J calls come from TCRdb's annotation, not from the publication. For this sample the table gives about 16,000 distinct CDR3 sequences, of which 46% were detected only once. Around 25% of the sample is in the top ten clones.

Hyperthyroidism was considered stable if no progression to ophthalmopathy occurred within 18 months of follow-up. Patients with hyperthyroidism were aged 18 to 65 years, had been newly diagnosed, and had a disease duration of less than 2 months. Patients with other autoimmune diseases, uncontrolled infections, pregnancy or lactation were excluded from the study. Clinical symptoms, serum thyroxine, TRAb, thyroid ultrasound and orbital computed tomography formed the basis of the diagnosis. Using Ficoll-Paque density gradient centrifugation, PBMCs were isolated from 10 ml of fresh peripheral blood. Total RNA was extracted with Trizol reagent and quality-checked on an Agilent 2100 Bioanalyzer. The sample originates from a study of Graves' ophthalmopathy and Graves' hyperthyroidism (dated by TCRdb to 2016 to 2019). Some background on the complete study: Peripheral blood was collected at initial diagnosis, before any treatment. TCR beta repertoire signatures were used to distinguish Graves' ophthalmopathy from Graves' hyperthyroidism and to predict progression to ophthalmopathy. In total, 120 to 150 blood samples were TCR-sequenced: some 40 ophthalmopathy, under 85 hyperthyroidism and about 17 hyperthyroidism-to-ophthalmopathy patients. To explore V-J signatures that distinguish ophthalmopathy from hyperthyroidism, a discovery set of about a hundred patients was enrolled, made up of 43 with ophthalmopathy and roughly 57 with stable hyperthyroidism. For independent validation, a separate cohort was made up of 18 hyperthyroidism patients plus 17 patients who later progressed from hyperthyroidism to ophthalmopathy. In roughly six hyperthyroidism patients, T-cell repertoires of thyroid tissue and blood were compared. After sampling, hyperthyroidism patients received methimazole starting at 30 mg daily, and ophthalmopathy patients received high-dose intravenous methylprednisolone. The roughly 94 discovery patients were randomly divided into training and test sets at a 7:3 ratio.

The CDR3 runs 18 residues from the cysteine to the phenylalanine. Only the CDR3 DNA stays, 54 bases, in frame from base 1. V trim: 2 bases; J trim: 4 bases; unmatched bases: 12. Overall results and qualifications from the work: In cross-validation, the 13-signature model distinguished ophthalmopathy from stable hyperthyroidism with about 90% sensitivity and 81.08% specificity, while in the test set the corresponding values were approximately 79% and 70%. Sample size was not predetermined statistically, and investigators were not blinded to group allocation. Most expanded thyroid clonotypes with a frequency above 0.001 also appeared in blood, which suggests that blood repertoires may reflect the immune response in the thyroid. In validation, the model predicted ophthalmopathy progression with about 70% sensitivity and roughly 78% specificity; roughly 11 predicted patients were CT-confirmed with GO in a median of approximately 6.5 months.

The sample was peripheral blood. The TCR was taken from a woman aged 40 to 50 with stable Graves' hyperthyroidism. Donor details come from another sample of the same person, matched by shared clones. Rearrangement joined TRBV12-3 or TRBV12-4 to TRBJ1-4; the junction holds 8 bases that match TRBD1. The CDR3 corresponds to CASSLSPPRQGFNEKLFF. The nucleotide sequence reads TGTGCCAGCAGTTTAAGCCCCCCTCGACAGGGGTTTAATGAAAAACTGTTTTTT.